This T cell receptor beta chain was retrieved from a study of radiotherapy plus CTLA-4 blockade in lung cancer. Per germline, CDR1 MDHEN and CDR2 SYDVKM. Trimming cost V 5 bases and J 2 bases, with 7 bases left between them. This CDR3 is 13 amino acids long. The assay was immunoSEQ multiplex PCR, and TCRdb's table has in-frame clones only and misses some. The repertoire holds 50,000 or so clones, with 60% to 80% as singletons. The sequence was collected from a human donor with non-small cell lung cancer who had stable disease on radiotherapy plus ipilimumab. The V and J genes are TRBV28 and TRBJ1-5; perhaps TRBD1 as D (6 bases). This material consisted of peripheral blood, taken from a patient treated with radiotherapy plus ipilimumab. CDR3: CASSRQGNQPQHF. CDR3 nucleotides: TGTGCCAGCAGTCGACAGGGCAATCAGCCCCAGCATTTT.